This T cell receptor beta chain was sequenced for a study of cytomegalovirus exposure and HLA in healthy donors. The study, taken as a whole, reports: The analysis excluded some indistinguishable V segments, including TRBV6-2 and TRBV6-3.

Trimming removed 6 bases from V and 4 bases from J; junction bases left unmatched: 8. This CDR3 contains 15 residues. The V gene's germline CDR1 is MNHEY and CDR2 SVGAGI. Comment on this clone: What it binds is unknown.

The PCR ran on 60 Vbeta and 13 Jbeta primers. TCRdb's table, derived via immunoSEQ multiplex PCR, lists solely in-frame clones and lacks some. The sample yields roughly 89,000 clones, 70% to 90% seen once. The receptor comes from a man in his late teens or twenties in good health and CMV-seronegative. The chain is built from TRBV6-5 and TRBJ1-2, with 10 bases matching TRBD1. Sequencing input: PBMCs. DNA for the CDR3: TGTGCCAGCAGAATAGGGACAGGGGTGATCTATGGCTACACCTTC. Amino acids: CASRIGTGVIYGYTF.